This TCR beta chain was sequenced for a study of T cell responses to AZD1222 COVID-19 vaccine. Using immunoSEQ multiplex PCR, the repertoire was profiled, and TCRdb retains in-frame clones only, with some absent. The sample holds about 35,000 clones, 85% to 90% seen once. The table lists this clone with a count of one. V lost 5 bases and J lost 0, with 13 bases in between. The V gene's germline CDR1 is SGHTA and CDR2 FQGNSA. This CDR3 has 16 amino acids. The sequence was obtained from an adult who received the AZD1222 COVID-19 vaccine. The genes are TRBV7-2 and TRBJ2-2, with D maybe TRBD2 (5 bases). Sample: peripheral blood, taken 28 days after the second AZD1222 dose. CDR3 nucleotide sequence: TGTGCCAGCAGCACCCACTTGCGGGCGAACACCGGGGAGCTGTTTTTT. Translating gives CASSTHLRANTGELFF.